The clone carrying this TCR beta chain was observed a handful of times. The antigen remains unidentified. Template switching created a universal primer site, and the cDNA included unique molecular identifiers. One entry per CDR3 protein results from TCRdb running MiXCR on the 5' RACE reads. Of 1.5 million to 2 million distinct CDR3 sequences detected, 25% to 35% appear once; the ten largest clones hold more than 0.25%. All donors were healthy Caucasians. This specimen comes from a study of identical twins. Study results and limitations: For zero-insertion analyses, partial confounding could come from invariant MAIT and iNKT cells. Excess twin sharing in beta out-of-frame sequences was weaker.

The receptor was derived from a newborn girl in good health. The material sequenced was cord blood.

The CDR3 reads CASSVPLAGGTTDTQYF. In DNA, the CDR3 is TGTGCCAGCAGTGTCCCTCTAGCGGGGGGGACCACAGATACGCAGTATTTT. The rearrangement links TRBV6-1 to TRBJ2-3; 12 nucleotides agree with TRBD2. The CDR3 totals 17 residues. Germline loops: CDR1 MNHNS, CDR2 SASEGT. After removal of 4 bases from V and 2 bases from J, the junction contained 7 bases not matched to a gene.